Each of the 30 T cell receptor beta chains below was sequenced from the same sample in a study of beta chain features in type 1 diabetes. As every portion of the isolated RNA was reverse transcribed, the sequencing read expressed TCRB transcripts. The method was immunoSEQ multiplex PCR; TCRdb's version includes in-frame clones alone and lacks a portion of them. The table shows some 900,000 clones, with 15% to 20% occurring only once. Sequencing was performed on naive CD4+ T cells from blood. Receptors originate from a woman aged 18-30 years in good health.

This clone was counted between two and nine times. V and J are TRBV27 and TRBJ2-7; no clear D gene. The CDR3 contains 12 residues. Germline loops: CDR1 MNHEY, CDR2 SMNVEV (reference sequence). Trimming shortened V by 5 bases and J by 6 bases, and 11 bases separated the two germline ends. The CDR3 region is CASSLNRLEQYF. In DNA, the CDR3 is TGTGCCAGCAGTCTAAATAGACTCGAGCAGTACTTC.

CDR3 nucleotide sequence: TGCGCCAGCAGCAAACGACTAGCGGGAAACAATGAGCAGTTCTTC. The encoded protein is CASSKRLAGNNEQFF. The genes are TRBV5-1 and TRBJ2-1; 11 bases align to TRBD2. The germline CDR1 and CDR2 sequences are SGHRS and YFSETQ. V lost 4 bases to trimming and J lost 5 bases; unmatched junction nucleotides: 5. CDR3 size: 15 residues.

CDR3 sequence reads: CASRRGTGETQYF. CDR3 in DNA: TGTGCCAGCAGACGAGGGACAGGAGAGACCCAGTACTTC. The V call is TRBV2, the J call TRBJ2-5; TRBD1 matches at 8 bases. The CDR3 sequence is 13 residues long. Trimming cost V 6 bases and J 4 bases; bases outside gene matches: 4. Germline V gene lookup returns CDR1 SNHLY and CDR2 FYNNEI.

This clone was seen only a few times. The rearrangement uses TRBV7-3 and TRBJ2-1; D ambiguous. CDR3 length equals 13 residues. Trimming took off 8 bases at V and 5 bases at J, with 13 bases between the two ends. Germline lookup yields CDR1 SGHTA and CDR2 FQGTGA. The CDR3 region is CASAPFRHNEQFF. The CDR3 DNA follows: TGTGCCAGCGCGCCATTTCGGCACAATGAGCAGTTCTTC.

This clone was counted only a few times. Other DNA sequences in this sample translate to the same CDR3. J is TRBJ2-7 and V is TRBV7-2; the D is unclear. CDR3 length: 13 amino acids. The V gene lost 3 bases and the J gene lost 1 base, with 7 bases spanning the gap. CDR1 is SGHTA, CDR2 FQGNSA, per germline. As DNA, the CDR3 is TGTGCCAGCAGCTTGGTGGAGTCCTACGAGCAGTACTTC. It codes for CASSLVESYEQYF.

The table lists this clone with many counts. The CDR3 DNA is TGTGCCATCAGTACTTCTGGACAGAGCTCCTACAATGAGCAGTTCTTC. Translation gives CAISTSGQSSYNEQFF. The chain combines TRBV10-3 with TRBJ2-1; D may be TRBD1 (6 bases). Germline V gene lookup returns CDR1 ENHRY and CDR2 SYGVKD. The CDR3 has 16 amino acids. The V end was cut by 5 bases, the J end by 0 bases, with 14 bases between.

This clone occurred a few times. The J gene is TRBJ2-1, the V gene TRBV7-3, with 10 bases matching TRBD2. Trimming at V came to 5 bases and at J to 7 bases, leaving 5 bases not matched to a gene. CDR3 size: 14 residues. Germline-derived CDR1 and CDR2 are SGHTA and FQGTGA. The CDR3 coding sequence is TGTGCCAGCAGCGCGAGCGGGAGGGCTAATGAGCAGTTCTTC. Translation: CASSASGRANEQFF.

The chain carries TRBV5-4 and TRBJ2-5; D gene ambiguous. The CDR3 length is 14 residues. Per the germline V gene, CDR1 is SGHNT and CDR2 is YYREEE (reference sequence). V lost 0 bases, J lost 2 bases, and 8 bases lay in between. CDR3 DNA: TGTGCCAGCAGCTTGGTGGGCTCACAAGAGACCCAGTACTTC. Residues: CASSLVGSQETQYF.

This sequence joins TRBV10-3 and TRBJ1-2, with TRBD1 matching over 11 bases. The germline CDR1 and CDR2 sequences are ENHRY and SYGVKD. The ends lost 6 bases at V and 7 bases at J; junction bases unmatched: 10. This CDR3 contains 15 residues. In DNA, the CDR3 is TGTGCCATCAGGCCTACCGGGACAGGGGGTTCTGGCTACACCTTC. It encodes CAIRPTGTGGSGYTF.

This chain joins TRBV10-2 and TRBJ2-7, with TRBD2 as a possible D gene (5 bases). CDR1 WSHSY and CDR2 SAAADI come from the germline V gene. The CDR3 is 12 amino acids. V was pared by 9 bases and J by 2 bases, with 11 bases between. The CDR3: CASLALTYEQYF. As DNA, the CDR3 is TGCGCCAGTTTAGCGCTAACCTACGAGCAGTACTTC.

The chain employs TRBV27 and TRBJ1-1; D perhaps matches TRBD1 (5 bases). Trimming cost V 7 bases and J 3 bases, with 12 bases left between them. Germline-derived CDR1 and CDR2 are MNHEY and SMNVEV (reference sequence). CDR3 length: 13 amino acids. The CDR3 DNA follows: TGTGCCAGCAATCAGGGTCTGGACACTGAAGCTTTCTTT. It encodes CASNQGLDTEAFF.

V is TRBV28 and J is TRBJ1-2; TRBD1 matches 8 bases. This CDR3 comprises 14 residues. The V gene's germline CDR1 is MDHEN and CDR2 SYDVKM. The V and J ends lost 6 bases and 7 bases, in that order; junction bases with no gene match: 10. In DNA form, the CDR3 reads TGTGCCAGCAGGCCCCAGGGGGCCCCCGTTGGCTACACCTTC. This encodes CASRPQGAPVGYTF.

This chain connects TRBV5-6 to TRBJ1-2; TRBD1 agrees at 7 bases. The junction had 10 bases not matched to a gene; V was cut back by 7 bases and J by 4 bases. The germline V gene encodes CDR1 SGHDT and CDR2 YYEEEE. This CDR3 region has 14 residues. The CDR3 loop is CASASSSGGYGYTF. The CDR3 region has the DNA TGTGCCAGCGCCTCGTCGTCAGGGGGCTATGGCTACACCTTC.

This clone was detected only a few times. In the same sample, other DNA sequences code for this CDR3. This chain joins TRBV10-3 and TRBJ2-1, with TRBD1 identical over 8 bases. Trimming cost V 2 bases and J 6 bases; bases outside gene matches: 0. This CDR3 is built from 13 residues. The germline V gene has CDR1 ENHRY and CDR2 SYGVKD. The CDR3 sequence is CAISEGTGNEQFF. CDR3 sequence (DNA): TGTGCCATCAGTGAGGGGACAGGCAATGAGCAGTTCTTC.

The rearrangement joins TRBV6-5 to TRBJ2-2, with TRBD1 identical over 8 bases. Germline V gene sequence: CDR1 MNHEY, CDR2 SVGAGI. V shed 6 bases, J shed 2 bases, and the junction held 5 bases outside the gene matches. The CDR3 spans 15 residues. The CDR3, as DNA: TGTGCCAGCAGGACAGGGGATTTAAACACCGGGGAGCTGTTTTTT. It yields the protein CASRTGDLNTGELFF.

The chain combines TRBV28 with TRBJ2-5; the D is unclear. Trimming left V 6 bases short and J 5 bases short, with 7 bases between. The CDR3 totals 11 residues. CDR1 and CDR2 from the germline V gene are MDHEN and SYDVKM. The CDR3 DNA follows: TGTGCCAGCAGCCAGTACGAGACCCAGTACTTC. It translates to CASSQYETQYF.

V is TRBV7-8 and J is TRBJ2-1; either TRBD1 or TRBD2 may fit D (5 bases each). Germline V gene sequence: CDR1 SGHVS, CDR2 FQNEAQ. CDR3 length: 16 amino acids. Trimming removed 4 bases at V and 8 bases at J, with 21 bases between. This chain's CDR3 is CASSYLSGTSWDEQFF. CDR3 coding DNA: TGTGCCAGCAGCTACCTCTCGGGGACCTCCTGGGATGAGCAGTTCTTC.

With respect to this clone: At the DNA level, this CDR3 is encoded by other sequences in the same sample as well. The CDR3 DNA reads as TGTGCCAGCAGTTTTCGGACGAATGAGCAGTTCTTC. As protein: CASSFRTNEQFF. This rearrangement joins TRBV28 to TRBJ2-1; D uncertain. CDR1 is MDHEN and CDR2 is SYDVKM in the germline V gene. This CDR3 region has 12 residues. The V end lost 3 bases, the J end lost 7 bases, and 7 bases lay between the germline ends.

The chain combines TRBV27 with TRBJ2-7; D not certain. The V end lost 6 bases, the J end lost 4 bases, and 28 bases lay between the germline ends. The CDR3 extends over 18 amino acids. From germline, CDR1 is MNHEY and CDR2 SMNVEV (reference sequence). CDR3 sequence: CASSSRAGPLTVLYEQYF. In DNA, the CDR3 is TGTGCCAGCAGCTCCCGAGCTGGACCACTGACGGTATTGTACGAGCAGTACTTC.

This clone was seen a handful of times. The J gene is TRBJ1-1, the V gene TRBV9, with D hard to call. The V end was cut by 0 bases, the J end by 0 bases, with 9 bases between. The CDR3 totals 15 residues. Germline V gene data show CDR1 as SGDLS and CDR2 as YYNGEE. The CDR3 loop reads CASSVAPRVNTEAFF. The CDR3 nucleotides are TGTGCCAGCAGCGTAGCGCCTAGGGTGAACACTGAAGCTTTCTTT.

The chain couples TRBV5-4 to TRBJ2-5; D possibly corresponds to TRBD1 (5 bases). V gave up 2 bases and J gave up 7 bases, with 12 bases separating them. CDR1 is SGHNT, CDR2 YYREEE, per germline (reference sequence). CDR3 size: 13 residues. The CDR3 loop reads CASSFWQGATQYF. The CDR3 DNA follows: TGTGCCAGCAGCTTTTGGCAGGGTGCGACCCAGTACTTC.

This clone has more than one count but fewer than ten. The chain uses TRBV2 and TRBJ2-7; 8 bases agree with TRBD2. The CDR3 loop spans 16 amino acids. V lost 7 bases, J lost 3 bases, and 14 bases stayed unmatched. Germline CDR1 is SNHLY and CDR2 is FYNNEI. The CDR3 nucleotides are TGTGCCAGCAAGCTAATAAATCGGGGGGGTTACTACGAGCAGTACTTC. It encodes CASKLINRGGYYEQYF.

This clone was counted between two and nine times. The sample has other DNA sequences that encode this CDR3 too. This rearrangement joins TRBV29-1 to TRBJ2-3, with TRBD1 as a possible D gene (5 bases). Germline V CDR1 and CDR2: SQVTM, ANQGSEA. V was cut by 2 bases and J by 0 bases, with 6 bases left in between. The CDR3 spans 13 residues. The CDR3 spells CSVERQSTDTQYF. DNA for the CDR3: TGCAGCGTTGAAAGACAGAGCACAGATACGCAGTATTTT.

This chain links TRBV7-2 with TRBJ2-2; TRBD2 aligns across 10 bases. V shed 3 bases, J shed 5 bases, and the junction held 12 bases outside the gene matches. Germline-derived CDR1 and CDR2 are SGHTA and FQGNSA. The CDR3 totals 18 residues. CDR3 bases: TGTGCCAGCAGCTTTCGTCCCCTAGCGGGAGTCGGAACCGGGGAGCTGTTTTTT. Its protein product is CASSFRPLAGVGTGELFF.

In this sample, this clone turned up once. V and J are TRBV9 and TRBJ2-1, with 10 bases fitting TRBD2. The CDR3 runs 15 residues. The germline gives CDR1 SGDLS, CDR2 YYNGEE. The V segment lost 3 bases and the J segment 9 bases; nucleotides outside the gene matches: 9. This chain's CDR3 is CASSASGTSVSEQFF. CDR3 bases: TGTGCCAGCAGCGCCTCCGGGACTAGCGTCAGTGAGCAGTTCTTC.

This clone was seen a few times. The J gene is TRBJ2-5, the V gene TRBV7-3, with TRBD1 matching 10 bases. The CDR3 totals 13 residues. V was pared by 5 bases and J by 5 bases, with 2 bases of the junction left unmatched. CDR1 and CDR2 from the germline V gene are SGHTA and FQGTGA. The DNA of the CDR3 is TGTGCCAGCAGCCGGGGACAGGGGGAGACCCAGTACTTC. Its protein product is CASSRGQGETQYF.

The chain recombines TRBV7-3 with TRBJ2-6; D not certain. CDR1 and CDR2 (germline): SGHTA, FQGTGA. V lost 5 bases and J 1 base, leaving 9 bases between the germline ends. The length of the CDR3 is 15 residues. CDR3: CASSQTSSGANVLTF. Here the CDR3 DNA reads TGTGCCAGCAGCCAGACATCGTCTGGGGCCAACGTCCTGACTTTC.

Concerning this clone: An end of the junction does not agree with germline; a read error may underlie this. V usage is TRBV7-7 and J usage is TRBJ2-5; D is unclear. Germline loops: CDR1 SSHAT, CDR2 FNYEAQ (reference sequence). The CDR3 runs to 12 residues. Written as DNA, the CDR3 is TGTGCTAGCAGCTCTGATGGAGAGACCCAGTACTTC. It codes for CASSSDGETQYF.

The genes are TRBV7-3 and TRBJ2-1; 12 positions match TRBD2. Germline CDR1 SGHTA, CDR2 FQGTGA. Trimming removed 5 bases from V and 8 bases from J; junction bases left unmatched: 7. The CDR3 loop spans 15 amino acids. This chain's CDR3 is CASSKTSGSVYEQFF. The CDR3 nucleotides are TGTGCCAGCAGCAAGACTAGCGGGAGTGTCTATGAGCAGTTCTTC.

This clone was detected only a few times. V usage is TRBV7-3 and J usage is TRBJ2-1; tentative D call: TRBD2 (6 bases). The CDR3 runs to 13 residues. Germline V gives CDR1 SGHTA, CDR2 FQGTGA. Between the trimmed V and J ends, which lost 1 base and 7 bases, there was a span of 8 bases. The CDR3 sequence is CASSLIAANEQFF. In DNA form, the CDR3 reads TGTGCCAGCAGCTTAATAGCGGCAAATGAGCAGTTCTTC.